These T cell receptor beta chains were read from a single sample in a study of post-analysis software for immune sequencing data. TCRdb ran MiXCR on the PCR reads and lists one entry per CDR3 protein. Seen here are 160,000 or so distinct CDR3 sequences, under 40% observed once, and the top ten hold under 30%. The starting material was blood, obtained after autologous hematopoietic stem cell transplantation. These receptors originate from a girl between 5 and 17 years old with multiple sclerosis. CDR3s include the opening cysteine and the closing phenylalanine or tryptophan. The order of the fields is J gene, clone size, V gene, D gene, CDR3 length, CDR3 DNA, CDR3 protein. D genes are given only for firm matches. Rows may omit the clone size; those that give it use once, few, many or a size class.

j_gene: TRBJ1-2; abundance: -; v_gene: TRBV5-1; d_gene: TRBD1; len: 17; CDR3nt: TGCGCCAGCAGCCAGGTCCCGGGACAGGGGAAAATCTATGGCTACACCTTC; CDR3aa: CASSQVPGQGKIYGYTF
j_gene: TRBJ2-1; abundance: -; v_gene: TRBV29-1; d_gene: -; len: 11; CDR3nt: TGCAGCGTTGAGCTCCGCCCAGGGCAGTTCTTC; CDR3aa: CSVELRPGQFF
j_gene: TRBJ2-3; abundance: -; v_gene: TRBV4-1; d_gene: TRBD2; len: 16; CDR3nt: TGCGCCAGCAGCCAAGCGAGCGGGAGGGCCGGAGATACGCAGTATTTT; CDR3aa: CASSQASGRAGDTQYF
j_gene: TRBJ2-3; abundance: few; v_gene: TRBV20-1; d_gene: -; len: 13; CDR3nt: TGCAGTATATACCCGGCTAGCCCAGATACGCAGTATTTT; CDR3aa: CSIYPASPDTQYF
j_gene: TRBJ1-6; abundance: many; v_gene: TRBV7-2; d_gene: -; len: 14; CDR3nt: TGTGCCAGCAGCTTAGAACAGATTAATTCACCCCTCCACTTT; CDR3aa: CASSLEQINSPLHF
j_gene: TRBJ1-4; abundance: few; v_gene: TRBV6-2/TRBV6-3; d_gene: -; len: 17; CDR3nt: TGTGCCAGCAGTTACGGCGATTTTCCTGGTGGTAATGAAAAACTGTTTTTT; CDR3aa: CASSYGDFPGGNEKLFF
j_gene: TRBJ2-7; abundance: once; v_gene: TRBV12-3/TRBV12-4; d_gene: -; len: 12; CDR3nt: TGTGCCAGCAGTTTTGAGGCTTACGAGCAGTACTTC; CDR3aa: CASSFEAYEQYF
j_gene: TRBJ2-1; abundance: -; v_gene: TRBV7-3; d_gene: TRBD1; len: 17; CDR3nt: TGTGCCAGCAGCATTAACCCGGGACAGATAGGGTATGATGAGCAGTTCTTC; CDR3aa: CASSINPGQIGYDEQFF
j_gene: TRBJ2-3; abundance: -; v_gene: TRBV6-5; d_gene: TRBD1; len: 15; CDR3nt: TGTGCCAGCAGGTCCCCGGGACAGGGCACAGATACGCAGTATTTT; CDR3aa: CASRSPGQGTDTQYF
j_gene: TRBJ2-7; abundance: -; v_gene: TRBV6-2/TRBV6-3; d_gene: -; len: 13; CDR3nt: TGTGCCAGCAGTTTAGGGGATGCCTACGAGCAGTACTTC; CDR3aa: CASSLGDAYEQYF
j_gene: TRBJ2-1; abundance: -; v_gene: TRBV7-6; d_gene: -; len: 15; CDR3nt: TGTGTCAGCAGCCCCGGGAGGGGGCCCTACAATGAGCAGTTCTTC; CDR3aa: CVSSPGRGPYNEQFF
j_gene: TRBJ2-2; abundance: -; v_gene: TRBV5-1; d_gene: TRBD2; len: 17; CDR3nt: TGCGCCAGCAGCCCGAGCCGGAGGACGGGGGGGACCGGGGAGCTGTTTTTT; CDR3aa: CASSPSRRTGGTGELFF
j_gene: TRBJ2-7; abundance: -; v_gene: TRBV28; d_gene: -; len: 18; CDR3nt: TGTGCCAGCAGTTTGGGGGCGGGTTACCACTCCTCCTCCTACGAGCAGTACTTC; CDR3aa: CASSLGAGYHSSSYEQYF
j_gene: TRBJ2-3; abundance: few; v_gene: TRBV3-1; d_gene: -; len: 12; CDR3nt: TGTGCCAGCAGCCAAGAACCAGATACGCAGTATTTT; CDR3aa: CASSQEPDTQYF
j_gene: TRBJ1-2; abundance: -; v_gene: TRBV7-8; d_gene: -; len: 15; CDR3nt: TGTGCCAGCAGCTTAGATGTGGGGGCTAGCTATGGCTACACCTTC; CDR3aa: CASSLDVGASYGYTF
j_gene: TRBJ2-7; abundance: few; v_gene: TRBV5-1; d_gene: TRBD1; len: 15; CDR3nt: TGCGCCAGCAGCGCCTCGGACAGGGGAATCTACGAGCAGTACTTC; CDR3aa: CASSASDRGIYEQYF
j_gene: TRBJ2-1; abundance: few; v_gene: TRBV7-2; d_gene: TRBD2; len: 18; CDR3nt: TGTGCCAGCAGCTTGACTAGCGGGAGCCCACCGCATTACAATGAGCAGTTCTTC; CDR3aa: CASSLTSGSPPHYNEQFF
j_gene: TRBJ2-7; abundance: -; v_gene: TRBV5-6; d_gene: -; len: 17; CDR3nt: TGTGCCAGCAGCAAAATCATAAGGGCGGAACTGGCATACGAGCAGTACTTC; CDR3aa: CASSKIIRAELAYEQYF
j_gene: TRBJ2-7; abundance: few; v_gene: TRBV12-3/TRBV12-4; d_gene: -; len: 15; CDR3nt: TGTGCCAGCAGCACCAGCGGTGGGGGGCCCTACGAGCAGTACTTC; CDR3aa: CASSTSGGGPYEQYF
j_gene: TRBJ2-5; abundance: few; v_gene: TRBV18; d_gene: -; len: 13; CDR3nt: TGTGCCAGCTCGATACAGCACCAAGAGACCCAGTACTTC; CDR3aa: CASSIQHQETQYF
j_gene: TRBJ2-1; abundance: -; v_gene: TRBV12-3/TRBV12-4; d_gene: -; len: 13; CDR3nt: TGTGCCACCAACAGGGCGGGTACGAATAAGCAGTTCTTC; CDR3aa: CATNRAGTNKQFF
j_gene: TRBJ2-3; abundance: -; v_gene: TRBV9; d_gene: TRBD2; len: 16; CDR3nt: TGTGCCAGCAGCACAACCGGGACTAGCGTTACAGATACGCAGTATTTT; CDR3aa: CASSTTGTSVTDTQYF
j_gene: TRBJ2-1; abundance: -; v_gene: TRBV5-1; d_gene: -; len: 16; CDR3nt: TGCGCCAGCAGCCTCGGAGGATGGGAGGGGGTCAATGAGCAGTTCTTC; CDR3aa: CASSLGGWEGVNEQFF
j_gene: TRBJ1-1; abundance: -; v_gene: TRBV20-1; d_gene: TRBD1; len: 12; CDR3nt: TGCAGTGCTGACAGGGTGAACACTGAAGCTTTCTTT; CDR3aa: CSADRVNTEAFF
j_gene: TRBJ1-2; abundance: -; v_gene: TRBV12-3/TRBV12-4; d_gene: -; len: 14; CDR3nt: TGTGCCAGCAGTCCCGTTTCCGTGAACTATGGCTACACCTTC; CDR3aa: CASSPVSVNYGYTF
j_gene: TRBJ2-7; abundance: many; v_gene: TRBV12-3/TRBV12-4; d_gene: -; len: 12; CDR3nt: TGTGCCAGCAGTTCGCAGGACCACGAGCAGTACTTC; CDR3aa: CASSSQDHEQYF
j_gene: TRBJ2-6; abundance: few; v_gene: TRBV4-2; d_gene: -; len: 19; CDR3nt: TGTGCCAGCAGCCCAGAGGAGTCAGGGGCCTCTTCGGGGGCCAACGTCCTGACTTTC; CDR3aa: CASSPEESGASSGANVLTF
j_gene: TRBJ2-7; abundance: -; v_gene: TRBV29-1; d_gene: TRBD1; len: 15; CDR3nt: TGCAGCGTAACAACTACAGGGGACCACCCCTACGAGCAGTACTTC; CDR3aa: CSVTTTGDHPYEQYF
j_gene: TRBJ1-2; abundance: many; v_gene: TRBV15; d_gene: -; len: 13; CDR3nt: TGTGCCACCAGCGGACGGGACCGCTATGGCTACACCTTC; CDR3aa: CATSGRDRYGYTF
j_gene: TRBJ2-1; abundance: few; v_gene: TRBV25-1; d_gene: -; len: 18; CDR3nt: TGTGCCAGCAGCGGCCAGGTACCGCACGACGTTTCCTACAATGAGCAGTTCTTC; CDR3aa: CASSGQVPHDVSYNEQFF
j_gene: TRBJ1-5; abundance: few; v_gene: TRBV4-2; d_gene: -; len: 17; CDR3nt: TGTGCCAGCAGCCAAGGGGACAAACGGTATAGCAATCAGCCCCAGCATTTT; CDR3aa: CASSQGDKRYSNQPQHF
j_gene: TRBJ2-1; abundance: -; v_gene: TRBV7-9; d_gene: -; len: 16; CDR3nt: TGTGCCAGCTTCCGAGGGGGGGACAGTCCTAAGAATGAGCAGTTCTTC; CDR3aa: CASFRGGDSPKNEQFF
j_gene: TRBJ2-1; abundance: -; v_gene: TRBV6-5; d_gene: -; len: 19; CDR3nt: TGTGCCAGCAGTTACTCTTCGACTTGGGCTAGCCGACTAAGAAATGAGCAGTTCTTC; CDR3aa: CASSYSSTWASRLRNEQFF
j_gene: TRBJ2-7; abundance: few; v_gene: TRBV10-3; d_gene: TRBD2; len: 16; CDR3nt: TGTGCCATCAGTAAGATTAGCGGGAGTTTCTCCTACGAGCAGTACTTC; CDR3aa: CAISKISGSFSYEQYF
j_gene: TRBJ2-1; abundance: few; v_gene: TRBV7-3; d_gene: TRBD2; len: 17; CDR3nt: TGTGCCAGCAGCTTAAGGACTAGCGGGGGGAGTAGGAATGAGCAGTTCTTC; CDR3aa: CASSLRTSGGSRNEQFF
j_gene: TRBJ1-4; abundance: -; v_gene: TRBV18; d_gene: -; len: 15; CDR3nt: TGTGCCAGCTCACCAGAGCCGGTTAACGATGAAAAACTGTTTTTT; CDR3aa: CASSPEPVNDEKLFF
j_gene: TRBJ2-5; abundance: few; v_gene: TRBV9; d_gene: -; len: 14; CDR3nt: TGTGCCAGCAGCGCCCGACCTTCACAAGAGACCCAGTACTTC; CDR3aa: CASSARPSQETQYF
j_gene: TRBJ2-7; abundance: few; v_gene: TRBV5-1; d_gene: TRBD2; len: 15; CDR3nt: TGCGCCAGCAGCAGTAGCGGGACGAGCTCCTACGAGCAGTACTTC; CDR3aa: CASSSSGTSSYEQYF
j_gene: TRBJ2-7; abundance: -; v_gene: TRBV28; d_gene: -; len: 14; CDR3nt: TGTGCCAGCAGTTTGCTGACAGTAACCTACGAGCAGTACTTC; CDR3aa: CASSLLTVTYEQYF
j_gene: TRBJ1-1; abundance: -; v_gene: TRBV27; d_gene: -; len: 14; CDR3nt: TGTGCCAGCAGTTTAGGTTCGGGGGGCACTGAAGCTTTCTTT; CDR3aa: CASSLGSGGTEAFF
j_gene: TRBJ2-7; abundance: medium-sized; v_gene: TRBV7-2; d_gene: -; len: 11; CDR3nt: TGTGCCAGCAGCTGGGGGCTGGAGCAGTACTTC; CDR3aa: CASSWGLEQYF
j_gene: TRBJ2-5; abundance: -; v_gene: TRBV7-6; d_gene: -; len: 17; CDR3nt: TGTGCCAGCAGCTTAGGAACGCACAGGGATGGCCAAGAGACCCAGTACTTC; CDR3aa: CASSLGTHRDGQETQYF
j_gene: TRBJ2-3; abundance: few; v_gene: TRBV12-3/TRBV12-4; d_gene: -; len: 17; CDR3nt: TGTGCCAGCAGTCCCCTAGCTACTAGCCCCCGGTACAATGAGCAGTATTTT; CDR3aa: CASSPLATSPRYNEQYF
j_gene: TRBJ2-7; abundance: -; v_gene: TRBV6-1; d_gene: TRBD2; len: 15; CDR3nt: TGTACCAGCAAGGGGATAGCGGGAGACCACGGCGAGCAGTACTTC; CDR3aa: CTSKGIAGDHGEQYF
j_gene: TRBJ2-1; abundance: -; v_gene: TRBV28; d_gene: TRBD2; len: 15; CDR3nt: TGTGCCAGCACCCTCCCGGCGGGAGAGGGCAATGAGCAGTTCTTC; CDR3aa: CASTLPAGEGNEQFF
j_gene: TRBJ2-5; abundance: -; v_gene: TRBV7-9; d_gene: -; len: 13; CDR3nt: TGTGCCAGCCGAGCGTCGGGGGAAGAGACCCAGTACTTC; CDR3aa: CASRASGEETQYF
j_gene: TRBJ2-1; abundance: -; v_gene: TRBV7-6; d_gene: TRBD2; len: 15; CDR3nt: TGTGCCAGCAGCTTTGTAGCGGGAGGGCCTAATGAGCAGTTCTTC; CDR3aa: CASSFVAGGPNEQFF
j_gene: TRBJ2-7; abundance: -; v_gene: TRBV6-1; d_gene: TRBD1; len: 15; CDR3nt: TGTGCCAGCAGTGAAGGGACAGGGAAGACCTACGAGCAGTACTTC; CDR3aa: CASSEGTGKTYEQYF
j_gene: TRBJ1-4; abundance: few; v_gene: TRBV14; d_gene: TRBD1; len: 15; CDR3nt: TGTGCCAGCAGCCAAGACAGGACAGGGGAACAAAAACTGTTTTTT; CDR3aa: CASSQDRTGEQKLFF
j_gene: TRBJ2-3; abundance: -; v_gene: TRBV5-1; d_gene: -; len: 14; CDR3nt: TGCGCCAGCAGCCCCGGGGACTTCACAGATACGCAGTATTTT; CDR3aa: CASSPGDFTDTQYF
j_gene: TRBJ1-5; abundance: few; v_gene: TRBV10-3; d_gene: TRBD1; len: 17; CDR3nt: TGTGCCGCCGATTCCGGGACAGGAGGTGGGAAAAATCAGCCCCAGCATTTT; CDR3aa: CAADSGTGGGKNQPQHF
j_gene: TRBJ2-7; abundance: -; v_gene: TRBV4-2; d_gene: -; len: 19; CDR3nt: TGTGCCAGCAGCCCCAACCAAAGACCAGCGGGTATGAGGGGCTACGAGCAGTACTTC; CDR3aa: CASSPNQRPAGMRGYEQYF
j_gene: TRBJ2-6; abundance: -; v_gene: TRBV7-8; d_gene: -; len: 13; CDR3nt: TGTGCCAGCCGGATGGGAGGGGCCAACGTCCTGACTTTC; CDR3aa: CASRMGGANVLTF